This TCR beta chain comes out of a study of technical replicates of blood from a handful of donors. Libraries were prepared by immunoSEQ multiplex PCR; TCRdb keeps only in-frame clonotypes and omits some of them. The table records roughly 93,000 clones, approximately 94% of them present only once. Germline CDR1 and CDR2: SEHNR and FQNEAQ (reference sequence). The CDR3 is made up of 15 amino acids. Trimming pared 1 base from V and 6 bases from J, leaving 15 bases between. Sequencing was done on a sample of T cells isolated from PBMCs. The sequence came from a human donor in good health. The rearrangement joins TRBV7-9 to TRBJ1-2; D gene uncertain. CDR3 loop: CASSLGAEPFNGYTF. CDR3 DNA sequence: TGTGCCAGCAGCTTAGGGGCTGAGCCGTTCAATGGCTACACCTTC.